This entry lists 25 T cell receptor beta chains sequenced from one sample in a study of T-cell memory formation after mild COVID-19. One entry per CDR3 protein results from TCRdb running MiXCR on the 5' RACE reads. The table records almost 550,000 distinct CDR3 sequences, roughly 21% of them present only once. The source material was PBMCs or a T cell subset sorted from them (not recorded which). The receptors originated from an adult woman who had mild COVID-19 (a few samples of this study predate the infection). Cell type and time point are not known.

The rearrangement uses TRBV5-1 and TRBJ2-2; TRBD2 might be the D (6 bases). CDR1 and CDR2 from the germline V gene are SGHRS and YFSETQ. The CDR3 runs to 17 residues. Trimming cost V 6 bases and J 7 bases, with 25 bases left between them. The CDR3 sequence is CASTPSPPGLVGGELFF. The CDR3, as DNA: TGCGCCAGCACCCCCTCCCCTCCGGGACTTGTCGGCGGGGAGCTGTTTTTT.

V and J are TRBV5-1 and TRBJ2-3; a possible D gene is TRBD2 (5 bases). Trimming took 0 bases from V and 2 from J, leaving 10 bases between them. The CDR3 covers 15 residues. Germline CDR1 and CDR2: SGHRS and YFSETQ. CDR3 protein: CASSLAGSDTDTQYF. DNA for the CDR3: TGCGCCAGCAGCTTGGCGGGGTCGGACACAGATACGCAGTATTTT.

The rearrangement links TRBV6-2 or TRBV6-3 to TRBJ2-3, with unresolved D. This CDR3 spans 17 amino acids. V dropped 2 bases and J dropped 0 bases, with 15 bases sitting between them. Germline CDR1 reads MNHEY; CDR2 reads SVGEGT. CDR3: CASSYGIWQRSTDTQYF. Written as DNA, the CDR3 is TGTGCCAGCAGTTACGGGATCTGGCAGCGCAGCACAGATACGCAGTATTTT.

This clonotype was seen more than once but under ten times. The gene calls are TRBV20-1 and TRBJ2-3; tentatively, D is TRBD1 (5 bases). The V gene lost 6 bases and the J gene lost 0 bases, with 10 bases spanning the gap. From germline, CDR1 is DFQATT and CDR2 SNEGSKA (reference sequence). CDR3 length: 13 amino acids. DNA of the CDR3: TGCAGTGCCGTGGACACTAGCACAGATACGCAGTATTTT. It translates to CSAVDTSTDTQYF.

The J gene is TRBJ1-5, the V gene TRBV15, with TRBD1 identical over 9 bases. CDR1 and CDR2 (germline): LNHNV, YYDKDF (reference sequence). The V segment lost 2 bases and the J segment 1 base; nucleotides outside the gene matches: 12. The CDR3 spans 19 residues. This CDR3 is CATSRQPGQGTGSNQPQHF. CDR3 nucleotides: TGTGCCACCAGCAGACAGCCGGGACAGGGAACGGGCAGCAATCAGCCCCAGCATTTT.

V gene TRBV6-5 combines with J gene TRBJ2-1; 10 nucleotides match TRBD1. Germline assignment: CDR1 MNHEY and CDR2 SVGAGI. Trimming cost V 5 bases and J 3 bases; bases outside gene matches: 7. This CDR3 is built from 16 residues. In DNA form, the CDR3 reads TGTGCCAGCAGTACCCAGGGACAGGGGATCTACAATGAGCAGTTCTTC. Protein product: CASSTQGQGIYNEQFF.

This clonotype was recorded once. The chain links TRBV20-1 to TRBJ1-2, with unresolved D. Per germline, CDR1 DFQATT and CDR2 SNEGSKA (reference sequence). V was cut by 6 bases and J by 4 bases, with 12 bases left in between. This CDR3 contains 12 residues. The CDR3 here is CSALRPPYGYTF. In DNA form, the CDR3 reads TGCAGTGCCCTCCGTCCCCCCTATGGCTACACCTTC.

This chain uses TRBV12-3 or TRBV12-4 with TRBJ2-1; possible D gene TRBD2, 5 bases. The ends were cut back, 2 bases at V and 9 bases at J, with 17 bases in the middle. The CDR3 covers 15 residues. CDR3 region: CASSLRLAGGGEQFF. The CDR3 DNA is TGTGCCAGCAGTTTAAGGCTGGCGGGTGGTGGTGAGCAGTTCTTC.

A few counts support this clonotype. This chain uses TRBV7-8 with TRBJ1-2; 10 positions agree with TRBD1. CDR1 is SGHVS, CDR2 FQNEAQ, per germline. V shed 1 base and J 6 bases; nucleotides not matched to a gene: 2. The CDR3 sequence is 14 residues long. CDR3 loop: CASSLGDRGHGYTF. For the CDR3, the DNA is TGTGCCAGCAGCTTAGGGGACAGGGGACATGGCTACACCTTC.

This clonotype was counted between two and nine times. The V gene is TRBV7-2, the J gene TRBJ2-5; a weak D match, TRBD2 (5 bases). Trimming stripped 4 bases from V and 4 bases from J, with 13 bases between. Germline CDR1 SGHTA, CDR2 FQGNSA. The CDR3 extends over 14 amino acids. CDR3 sequence: CASSYTRRGETQYF. Written as DNA, the CDR3 is TGTGCCAGCAGCTACACCCGCCGGGGAGAGACCCAGTACTTC.

This clonotype occurred a few times. The genes are TRBV29-1 and TRBJ1-1; D is undetermined. CDR3 length: 11 amino acids. Germline CDR1 is SQVTM and CDR2 is ANQGSEA. V was shortened by 1 base and J by 6 bases, with 6 bases between the two germline ends. The CDR3 bases are TGCAGCGTTGAAGGGCCCCCTGAAGCTTTCTTT. Protein sequence: CSVEGPPEAFF.

This clonotype was observed a few times. V usage is TRBV29-1 and J usage is TRBJ2-1; D is uncertain. The ends were cut back, 4 bases at V and 5 bases at J, with 6 bases in the middle. Germline assignment: CDR1 SQVTM and CDR2 ANQGSEA. The CDR3 runs 11 residues. DNA for the CDR3: TGCAGCGTTGGTGAGGACAATGAGCAGTTCTTC. Amino acids: CSVGEDNEQFF.

A few counts support this clonotype. V usage is TRBV28 and J usage is TRBJ2-1; 14 bases are shared with TRBD2. The CDR3 spans 17 residues. V lost 5 bases, J lost 3 bases, and 6 bases stayed unmatched. CDR1 and CDR2 (germline): MDHEN, SYDVKM. The CDR3 DNA follows: TGTGCCAGCAGTCCGAGACTAGCGGGAGGGTTCTACAATGAGCAGTTCTTC. Translated: CASSPRLAGGFYNEQFF. The full variable domain, in which reference TRBV28 and TRBJ2-1 provide the parts outside the CDR3, is DVKVTQSSRYLVKRTGEKVFLECVQDMDHENMFWYRQDPGLGLRLIYFSYDVKMKEKGDIPEGYSVSREKKERFSLILESASTNQTSMYLCASSPRLAGGFYNEQFFGPGTRLTVL.

This clonotype was detected only once. The chain combines TRBV20-1 with TRBJ2-1; 12 bases align to TRBD2. The CDR3 runs 16 residues. Looked up from germline, CDR1 is DFQATT and CDR2 is SNEGSKA (reference sequence). V shed 3 bases, J shed 7 bases, and the junction held 10 bases outside the gene matches. The CDR3 DNA reads as TGCAGTGCTAGTTTACTAGCGGGAGGCCCCATGAATGAGCAGTTCTTC. Its protein product is CSASLLAGGPMNEQFF.

This clonotype showed up just a few times. The chain is built from TRBV18 and TRBJ2-7; TRBD1 matches 8 bases. Germline V gene sequence: CDR1 KGHSH, CDR2 LQKENI. The CDR3 contains 16 residues. V lost 3 bases, J lost 6 bases, and 13 bases stayed unmatched. CDR3 region: CASSPIIGTGDTEQYF. The CDR3 DNA reads as TGTGCCAGCTCACCTATCATCGGGACAGGCGATACCGAGCAGTACTTC.

The V and J genes are TRBV7-2 and TRBJ2-7; unclear D gene. V dropped 2 bases and J dropped 3 bases, with 8 bases sitting between them. The CDR3 covers 13 residues. Germline lookup yields CDR1 SGHTA and CDR2 FQGNSA. CDR3: CASSLLNSYEQYF. The CDR3 coding sequence is TGTGCCAGCAGCTTACTCAATAGCTACGAGCAGTACTTC.

This clonotype was picked up a small number of times. The genes are TRBV9 and TRBJ1-1; D possibly corresponds to TRBD1 (5 bases). Germline lookup yields CDR1 SGDLS and CDR2 YYNGEE. Trimming cost V 3 bases and J 1 base, with 13 bases left between them. The CDR3 has 15 amino acids. CDR3 sequence reads: CASSARGQGNTEAFF. The CDR3 DNA sequence: TGTGCCAGCAGCGCGAGAGGTCAGGGGAACACTGAAGCTTTCTTT. Filled out from reference TRBV9 and TRBJ1-1, the complete variable domain reads DSGVTQTPKHLITATGQRVTLRCSPRSGDLSVYWYQQSLDQGLQFLIQYYNGEERAKGNILERFSAQQFPDLHSELNLSSLELGDSALYFCASSARGQGNTEAFFGQGTRLTVV.

The gene calls are TRBV20-1 and TRBJ2-1, with D uncertain. CDR3 length: 15 residues. From germline, CDR1 is DFQATT and CDR2 SNEGSKA (reference sequence). Deletions cut 3 bases from V and 5 bases from J, with 17 bases between. The CDR3 reads CSARISRLHHNEQFF. The CDR3 DNA is TGCAGTGCTAGGATTAGCCGACTTCACCACAATGAGCAGTTCTTC.

This clonotype was recorded a few times. DNA of the CDR3: TGTGCCATCAGATCTGACAGGACAAGCTCCTACGAGCAGTACTTC. Translation gives CAIRSDRTSSYEQYF. V usage is TRBV10-3 and J usage is TRBJ2-7; TRBD1 might be the D (6 bases). CDR1 and CDR2 from the germline V gene are ENHRY and SYGVKD. The V and J ends lost 6 bases and 0 bases respectively, with 15 bases between them. The CDR3 totals 15 residues.

In its sample, this clonotype was seen a few times. The chain employs TRBV6-5 and TRBJ1-3; D call uncertain. V lost 0 bases, J lost 0 bases, and 12 bases lay in between. The length of the CDR3 is 17 residues. Germline V gene data show CDR1 as MNHEY and CDR2 as SVGAGI. CDR3 sequence (DNA): TGTGCCAGCAGTTACTCGGAGGTCCTCAGCTCTGGAAACACCATATATTTT. Translation: CASSYSEVLSSGNTIYF.

This clonotype was observed a few times. The V call is TRBV15, the J call TRBJ1-1; D uncertain. Between the trimmed V and J ends, which lost 1 base and 0 bases, there was a span of 12 bases. This CDR3 comprises 16 residues. CDR1 and CDR2 from the germline V gene are LNHNV and YYDKDF (reference sequence). CDR3 in amino acids: CATSRGPVTLNTEAFF. Written as DNA, the CDR3 is TGTGCCACCAGCAGAGGTCCAGTAACTCTGAACACTGAAGCTTTCTTT.

The table lists this clonotype with a few counts. This chain uses TRBV12-3 or TRBV12-4 with TRBJ2-3, with TRBD2 identical over 8 bases. There are 15 residues in the CDR3. V was pared by 0 bases and J by 4 bases, with 3 bases of the junction left unmatched. The CDR3 loop is CASSLAPGGADTQYF. CDR3 in DNA: TGTGCCAGCAGTTTAGCGCCGGGGGGGGCAGATACGCAGTATTTT.

A few counts support this clonotype. V gene TRBV6-5 combines with J gene TRBJ2-5; 10 bases agree with TRBD1. Unmatched junction bases numbered 10, after V lost 5 bases and J lost 4 bases. Looked up from germline, CDR1 is MNHEY and CDR2 is SVGAGI. CDR3 length: 16 amino acids. DNA of the CDR3: TGTGCCAGCAGTAGATCCCCGACAGGGGGCCCAGAGACCCAGTACTTC. It codes for CASSRSPTGGPETQYF.

This chain joins TRBV7-9 and TRBJ1-4; D gene ambiguous. Germline V gene data show CDR1 as SEHNR and CDR2 as FQNEAQ (reference sequence). The CDR3 is 15 amino acids. V lost 6 bases to trimming and J lost 1 base, with 12 bases between them. The CDR3 is CASSERVGTNEKLFF. DNA of the CDR3: TGTGCCAGCAGTGAACGGGTGGGAACTAATGAAAAACTGTTTTTT.

This clonotype was counted at least ten times. This chain uses TRBV6-1 with TRBJ1-4, with D possibly matching TRBD1 (6 bases). The CDR3 loop spans 16 amino acids. Germline V gives CDR1 MNHNS, CDR2 SASEGT. V was shortened by 3 bases and J by 6 bases, with 17 bases between the two germline ends. The DNA for the CDR3 is TGTGCCAGCAGTGAGACTCCAGGGGACGGGGATGAAAAACTGTTTTTT. It yields the protein CASSETPGDGDEKLFF.